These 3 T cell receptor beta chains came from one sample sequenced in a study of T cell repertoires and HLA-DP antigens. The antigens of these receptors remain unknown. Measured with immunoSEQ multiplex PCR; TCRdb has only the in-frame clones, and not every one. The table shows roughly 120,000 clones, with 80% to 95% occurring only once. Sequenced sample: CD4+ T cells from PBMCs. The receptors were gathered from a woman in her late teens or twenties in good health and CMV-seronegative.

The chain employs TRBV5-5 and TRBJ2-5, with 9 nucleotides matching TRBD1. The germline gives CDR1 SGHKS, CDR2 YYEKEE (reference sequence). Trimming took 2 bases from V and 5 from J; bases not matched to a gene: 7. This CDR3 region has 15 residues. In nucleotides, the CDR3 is TGTGCCAGCAGCTTCGAACAGGGGGCCGGGGAGACCCAGTACTTC. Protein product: CASSFEQGAGETQYF. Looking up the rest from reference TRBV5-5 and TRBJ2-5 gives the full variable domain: DAGVTQSPTHLIKTRGQQVTLRCSPISGHKSVSWYQQVLGQGPQFIFQYYEKEERGRGNFPDRFSARQFPNYSSELNVNALLLGDSALYLCASSFEQGAGETQYFGPGTRLLVL.

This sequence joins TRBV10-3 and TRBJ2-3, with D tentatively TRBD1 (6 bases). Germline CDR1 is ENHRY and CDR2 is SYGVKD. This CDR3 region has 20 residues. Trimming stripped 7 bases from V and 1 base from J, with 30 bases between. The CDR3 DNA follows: TGTGCCATCACCCCTTCAGCCGGGACAAGGGAAGGGACGGGCACAGATACGCAGTATTTT. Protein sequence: CAITPSAGTREGTGTDTQYF.

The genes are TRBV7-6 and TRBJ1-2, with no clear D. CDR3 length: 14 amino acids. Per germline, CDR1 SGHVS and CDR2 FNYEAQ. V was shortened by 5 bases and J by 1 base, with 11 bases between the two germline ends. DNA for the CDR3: TGTGCCAGCAGCGCCGTCACAATTAACTATGGCTACACCTTC. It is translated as CASSAVTINYGYTF.